This T cell receptor beta chain was recovered during a study of shared T cell receptors in the human thymus (dated by TCRdb to about 2021). Concerning the study at large: The study examined how self-reactive, shared T-cell receptor alpha chains are generated in the human thymus.

V loses 5 bases, J loses 11 bases, and the germline ends lie 14 bases apart. CDR1 and CDR2, per the germline V gene (reference sequence), are MNHEY and SMNVEV. Measured from the cysteine to the phenylalanine, the CDR3 is 12 residues long. Kept here is only the CDR3 DNA, which spans 36 bases and is read in frame from base 1. The library was produced with the immunoSEQ multiplex PCR assay. TCRdb took this table from immuneACCESS and kept in-frame rearrangements with V and J called. Such tables lack part of the clones; where checked against another copy, unresolved V genes explain under half of the gap, and the rest is unexplained. In all, the sample holds more than 550,000 clones, and approximately 85% of those were seen once. About 0.011% of the sample lies in the top ten. The table lists this clone with a few counts. Its antigen target is currently unknown. Base quality data are lacking; no much larger clone is found one base away.

The sample also formed part of further work on human thymus T cells. Looking at the second paper: Immunologically healthy infants undergoing open corrective cardiac surgery for congenital heart defects in Finland were used as donors. Thymus tissue was obtained as surgical resects removed during corrective cardiac surgery. V and J gene segment usage appeared biased in both thymic and peripheral blood repertoires. According to the related research, thymic TCR repertoires were highly overlapping among unrelated individuals. The study used about 8 infant thymus samples plus four related peripheral blood samples to characterize TCR alpha and beta repertoires. The cohort included six male and a couple of female infants, with donor ages spanning 7 to 244 days. Thymocytes were freed from the tissue by mechanical means and kept at -70 degrees C as pellets of roughly 9.5-31 million cells. A QIAsymphony instrument was used to extract genomic DNA from the frozen cell pellets. TCRB and TCRAD loci were amplified from a standardized quantity of quality-controlled genomic DNA using the immunoSEQ multiplex PCR assay. Amplicons spanned the V(D)J region at a length sufficient to cover the CDR3 and identify V and J genes. Through the commercial immunoSEQ service, the amplicons were sequenced on an Illumina platform. Primer bias and sequencing errors were corrected as previously described, and TCRAD and TCRB were defined on the basis of the IMGT database. Repertoires were analysed with immunoSEQ Analyzer 3.0 and VDJTools, covering basic statistics, V/J segment usage, diversity estimates, rarefaction and pairwise overlap. To estimate diversity, the Chao1, ChaoE, Efron-Thisted, Shannon and inverse Simpson indices were applied, and diversity was also estimated on datasets down-sampled to the smallest sample. Repertoire overlap was determined by strict matching of CDR3 nucleotide sequence, V gene and J gene, and Jaccard-based multidimensional scaling clustering was applied. On average, roughly 850,000 unique TCRB clonotypes were obtained from thymus samples, compared with approximately 84,000 from blood samples.

Sequenced material: thymocytes. The chain joins TRBV27 to TRBJ2-3; possibly the D gene is TRBD1, per 6 matching bases. The source is a girl less than two years old with a congenital heart defect. Donor details come from another sample of the same person, matched by shared clones. CDR3 protein: CASSDPPGQQYF. In nucleotides, the sequence is TGTGCCAGCAGTGACCCTCCGGGACAGCAGTATTTT.